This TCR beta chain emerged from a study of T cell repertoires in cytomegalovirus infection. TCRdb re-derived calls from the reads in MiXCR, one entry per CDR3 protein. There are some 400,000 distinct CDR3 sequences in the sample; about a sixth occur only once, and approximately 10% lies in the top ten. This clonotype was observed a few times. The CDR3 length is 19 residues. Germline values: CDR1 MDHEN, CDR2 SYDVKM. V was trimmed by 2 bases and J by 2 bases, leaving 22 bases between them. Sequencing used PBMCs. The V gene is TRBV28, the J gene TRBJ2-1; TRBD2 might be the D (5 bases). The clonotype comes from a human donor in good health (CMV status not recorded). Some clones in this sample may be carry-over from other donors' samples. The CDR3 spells CASSLGWAPGIVPYNEQFF. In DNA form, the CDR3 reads TGTGCCAGCAGTTTAGGGTGGGCTCCGGGGATCGTCCCCTACAATGAGCAGTTCTTC.